The subject of this entry is one T cell receptor (beta chain). This specimen belongs to a study of T cells in tuberculosis. Turning to the study itself: This South African cohort compared adolescents with or without latent tuberculosis against adults with active tuberculosis.

This CDR3 is 14 amino acids long. Trimming stripped 8 bases from V and 7 bases from J, with 20 bases between. Germline CDR1 SNHLY, CDR2 FYNNEI. TCRdb's table, derived via immunoSEQ multiplex PCR, lists solely in-frame clones and lacks some. Here the sample spans 20,000 to 25,000 clones, roughly 97% being singletons. This chain links TRBV2 with TRBJ1-2; no reliable D call. The sample was PBMCs. This clonotype was obtained from a donor aged 10-29 years with latent tuberculosis or without tuberculosis infection. Written as DNA, the CDR3 is TGTGCCAGCGGTGTACAAACTAGTCCCCTTGGCTACACCTTC. Translated: CASGVQTSPLGYTF.